This entry features one TCR beta chain sequence. Its antigen is unidentified. This PCR relied on a set of 60 Vbeta primers and 13 Jbeta primers. This table comes from immunoSEQ multiplex PCR, and its TCRdb copy is limited to in-frame clones, with some not included. Here the sample spans some 90,000 clones, less than 70% being singletons. The CDR3 is made up of 14 amino acids. Losses at the gene ends were 5 bases for V and 7 bases for J; bases not matched to a gene: 3. Looked up from germline, CDR1 is SGHTA and CDR2 is FQGTGA. This specimen belongs to a study of cytomegalovirus exposure and HLA in healthy donors. General study points: TCR beta chains associated with HLA were, in a later analysis, more clonally expanded than equally common others. About 87% or about 30% of the time was how often most TCR beta V segments were productive, according to an earlier analysis.

The sample comprised PBMCs. This clonotype was obtained from a man in his fifties in good health and CMV-seronegative. V usage is TRBV7-3 and J usage is TRBJ2-1, with TRBD2 identical over 12 bases. CDR3 in DNA: TGTGCCAGCAGCCGGACTAGCGGGAAAAATGAGCAGTTCTTC. It encodes CASSRTSGKNEQFF.